Reported below is one TCR beta chain. The sample originates from a study of blood T cell repertoires in COVID-19. Germline assignment: CDR1 LGHDT and CDR2 YNNKEL (reference sequence). J lost 2 bases, V lost 5 bases, and 11 bases had no gene match. The CDR3 sequence is 16 residues long. Assay: immunoSEQ multiplex PCR; the TCRdb copy retains only in-frame clones and omits some. The sample lists roughly 120,000 clones, 74% seen once, with 4.5% to 6% in the top ten. The chain combines TRBV3-1 (or the pseudogene TRBV3-2) with TRBJ2-5; TRBD1 matches at 7 bases. The specimen sequenced was peripheral blood. This TCR was sampled from an elderly man with COVID-19, enrolled during active disease. The DNA of the CDR3 is TGTGCCAGCAGCACCACGTCGACAGGGCCACAAGAGACCCAGTACTTC. Amino acids: CASSTTSTGPQETQYF.